This is a list of T cell receptor beta chains from one sample in a study of vaccination and CD4 T cells after COVID-19. MiXCR, run by TCRdb on the PCR reads, gives a single entry per CDR3 protein. The table includes 25,000 to 30,000 distinct CDR3 sequences, 50% detected once. The sample here was CD4+ T cells from blood, taken about 7 months after SARS-CoV-2 vaccination. These receptor sequences come from a human donor who had recovered from COVID-19. Both conserved end residues are part of each CDR3.

V: TRBV10-3; length: 14; CDR3: CAISEPTLNTEAFF
V: TRBV19; length: 13; CDR3: CASSGQGAETQYF
V: TRBV24-1; length: 16; CDR3: CATSDLPGTGRNEQFF
V: TRBV20-1; length: 15; CDR3: CSARDRTSAVGEQYF
V: TRBV28; length: 18; CDR3: CASSSMLGGKISNQPQHF
V: TRBV7-2; length: 11; CDR3: CASSSGGTQYF
V: TRBV7-8; length: 14; CDR3: CASSFFQAYNEQFF
V: TRBV19; length: 14; CDR3: CASIDRQTNYGYTF
V: TRBV15; length: 14; CDR3: CATSRTPVDSPLHF
V: TRBV7-9; length: 14; CDR3: CASSSDKPYQPQHF
V: TRBV20-1; length: 14; CDR3: CSARELAGVHEQFF
V: TRBV7-2; length: 18; CDR3: CASSLESSLALRTGEQFF
V: TRBV10-3; length: 13; CDR3: CAISDLNSYEQYF
V: TRBV27; length: 16; CDR3: CASSPTRSGSSYEQYF
V: TRBV11-3; length: 13; CDR3: CASSLRVNTEAFF
V: TRBV20-1; length: 14; CDR3: CSARDRAGDQPQHF
V: TRBV15; length: 17; CDR3: CATSSLGQARSNQPQHF
V: TRBV28; length: 15; CDR3: CASSLGGDGAYEQYF